The clone carrying this TCR beta chain was seen only a few times. Its target is unknown. Treatment defined: approximately 9-day PBMC culture with coronavirus spike peptide pools or control peptides (ViraFEST assay). Scientists ran DNA taken from cultured CD4+ T cells through the Oncomine TCR Beta short-read assay for sequencing. TCRdb fed the PCR reads into MiXCR, producing one record per CDR3 protein. This sample yields about 25,000 distinct CDR3 sequences, of which roughly two thirds are seen a single time; roughly 15% belongs to the top ten. The data originate from a study of vaccination and CD4 T cells after COVID-19. Study observations and caveats: Convalescent patients were relatively few, and early post-infection timepoints were missing.

This clonotype originated in a human donor who received a COVID-19 vaccine. Source: CD4+ T cells from blood, cultured in vitro, taken after SARS-CoV-2 vaccination.

The CDR3 DNA follows: TGTGCCAGCAGCTTATTAGGCACAGATACGCAGTATTTT. This codes for CASSLLGTDTQYF. The chain uses TRBV7-9 and TRBJ2-3; no clear D gene. The CDR3 length is 13 residues. Germline V lookup: CDR1 SEHNR, CDR2 FQNEAQ (reference sequence). V gave up 2 bases and J gave up 1 base, with 4 bases separating them.